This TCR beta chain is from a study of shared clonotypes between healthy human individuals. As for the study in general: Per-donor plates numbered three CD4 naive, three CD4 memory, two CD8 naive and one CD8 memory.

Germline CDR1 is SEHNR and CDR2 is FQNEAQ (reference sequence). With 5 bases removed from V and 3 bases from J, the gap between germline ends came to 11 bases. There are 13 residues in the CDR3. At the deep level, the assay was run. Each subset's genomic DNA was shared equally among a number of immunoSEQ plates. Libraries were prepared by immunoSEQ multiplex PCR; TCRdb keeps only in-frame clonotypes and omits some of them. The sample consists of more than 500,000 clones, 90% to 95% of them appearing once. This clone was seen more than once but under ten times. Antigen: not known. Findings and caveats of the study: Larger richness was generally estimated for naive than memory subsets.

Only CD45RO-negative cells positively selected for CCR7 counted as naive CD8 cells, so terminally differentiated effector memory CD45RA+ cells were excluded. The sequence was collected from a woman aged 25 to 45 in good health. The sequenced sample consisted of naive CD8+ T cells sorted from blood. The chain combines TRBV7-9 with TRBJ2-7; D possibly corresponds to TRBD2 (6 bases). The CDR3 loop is CASSLSGDYEQYF. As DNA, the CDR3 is TGTGCCAGCAGCCTGTCGGGAGACTACGAGCAGTACTTC. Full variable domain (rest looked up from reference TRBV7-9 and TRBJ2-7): DTGVSQNPRHKITKRGQNVTFRCDPISEHNRLYWYRQTLGQGPEFLTYFQNEAQLEKSRLLSDRFSAERPKGSFSTLEIQRTEQGDSAMYLCASSLSGDYEQYFGPGTRLTVT.